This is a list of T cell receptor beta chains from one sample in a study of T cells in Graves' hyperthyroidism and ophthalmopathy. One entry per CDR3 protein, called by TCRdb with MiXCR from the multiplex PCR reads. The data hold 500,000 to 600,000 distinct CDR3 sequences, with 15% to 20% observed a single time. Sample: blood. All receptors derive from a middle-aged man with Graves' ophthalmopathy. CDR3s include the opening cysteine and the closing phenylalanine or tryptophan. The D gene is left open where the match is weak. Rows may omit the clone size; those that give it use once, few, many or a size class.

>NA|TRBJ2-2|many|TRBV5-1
TGCGCCAGCAGCTTGGGGGCCACGAACACCGGGGAGCTGTTTTTT
CASSLGATNTGELFF
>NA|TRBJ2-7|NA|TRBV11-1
TGTGCCAGCAGCCCCCTATTACCCGAGCAGTACTTC
CASSPLLPEQYF
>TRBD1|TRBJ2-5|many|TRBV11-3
TGTGCCAGCAGCTCCGGGACAGGGGGCAGAGAGACCCAGTACTTC
CASSSGTGGRETQYF
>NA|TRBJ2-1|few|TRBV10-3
TGTGCCATCAGCCCCCCGGGTAGCGTCTCCTACAATGAGCAGTTCTTC
CAISPPGSVSYNEQFF
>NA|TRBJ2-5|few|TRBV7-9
TGTGCCAGCAGCTCTCGATTACAGGGTAATGGAGAGACCCAGTACTTC
CASSSRLQGNGETQYF
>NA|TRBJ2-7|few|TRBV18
TGTGCCAGCTCACCACCGAGCGAGCAGTACTTC
CASSPPSEQYF
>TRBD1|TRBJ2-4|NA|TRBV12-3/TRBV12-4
TGTGCCAGCAGTTACCGGGACAGAGACATTCAGTACTTC
CASSYRDRDIQYF
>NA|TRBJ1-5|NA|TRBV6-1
TGTGCCAGCGGGGCAGGTCAAACGGGGTCGCCCCAGCATTTT
CASGAGQTGSPQHF
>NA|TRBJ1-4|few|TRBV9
TGTGCCAGCAGCGTTGATGGAACGGTGATTAGTGGACTGTTTTTT
CASSVDGTVISGLFF
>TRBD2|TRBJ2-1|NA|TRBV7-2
TGTGCCAGCAGCTTACAGTCAGCGGGAGCCCACAATGAGCAGTTCTTC
CASSLQSAGAHNEQFF